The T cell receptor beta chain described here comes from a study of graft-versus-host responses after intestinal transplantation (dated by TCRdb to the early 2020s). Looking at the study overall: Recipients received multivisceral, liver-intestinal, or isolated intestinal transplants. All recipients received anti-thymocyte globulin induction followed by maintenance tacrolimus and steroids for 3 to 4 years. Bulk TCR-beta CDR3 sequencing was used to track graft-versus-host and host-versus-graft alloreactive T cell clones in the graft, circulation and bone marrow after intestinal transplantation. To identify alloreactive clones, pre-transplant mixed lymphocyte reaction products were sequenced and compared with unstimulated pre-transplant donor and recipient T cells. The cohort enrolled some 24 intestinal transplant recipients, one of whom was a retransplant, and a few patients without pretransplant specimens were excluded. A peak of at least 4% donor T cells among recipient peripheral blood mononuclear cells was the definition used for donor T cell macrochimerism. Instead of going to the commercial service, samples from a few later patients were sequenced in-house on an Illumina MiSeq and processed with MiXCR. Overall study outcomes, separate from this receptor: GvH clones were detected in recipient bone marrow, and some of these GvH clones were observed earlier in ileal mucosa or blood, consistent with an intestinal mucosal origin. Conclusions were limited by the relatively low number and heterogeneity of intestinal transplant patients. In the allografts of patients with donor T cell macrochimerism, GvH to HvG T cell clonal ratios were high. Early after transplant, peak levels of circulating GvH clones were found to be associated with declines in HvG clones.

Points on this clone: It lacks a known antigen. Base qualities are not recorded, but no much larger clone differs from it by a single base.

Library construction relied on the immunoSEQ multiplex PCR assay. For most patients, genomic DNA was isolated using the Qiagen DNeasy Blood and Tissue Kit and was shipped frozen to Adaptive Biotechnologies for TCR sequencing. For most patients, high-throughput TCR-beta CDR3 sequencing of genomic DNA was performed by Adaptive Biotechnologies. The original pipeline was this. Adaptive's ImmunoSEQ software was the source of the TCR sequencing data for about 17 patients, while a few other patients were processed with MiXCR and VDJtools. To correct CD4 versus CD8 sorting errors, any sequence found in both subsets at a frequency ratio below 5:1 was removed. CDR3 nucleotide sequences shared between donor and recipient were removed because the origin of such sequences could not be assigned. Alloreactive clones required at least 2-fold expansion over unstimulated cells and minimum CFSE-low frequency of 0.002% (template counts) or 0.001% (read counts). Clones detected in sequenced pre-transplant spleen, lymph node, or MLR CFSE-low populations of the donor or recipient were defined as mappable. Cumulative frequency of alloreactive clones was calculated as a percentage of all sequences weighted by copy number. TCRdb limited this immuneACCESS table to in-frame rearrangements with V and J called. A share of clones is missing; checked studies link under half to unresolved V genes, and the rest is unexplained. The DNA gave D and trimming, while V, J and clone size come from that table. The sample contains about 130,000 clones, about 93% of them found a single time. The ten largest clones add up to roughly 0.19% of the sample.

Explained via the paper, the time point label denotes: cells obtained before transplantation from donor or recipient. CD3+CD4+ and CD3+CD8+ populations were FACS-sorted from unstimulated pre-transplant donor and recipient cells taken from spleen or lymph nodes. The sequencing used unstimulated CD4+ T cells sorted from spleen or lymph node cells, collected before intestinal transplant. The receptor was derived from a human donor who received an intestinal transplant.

The nucleotides read TGCGCCAGCAGCCTGCTGTCTTCGGGACAGGGGATCAGTGGCTACACCTTC. Its product reads: CASSLLSSGQGISGYTF. The rearrangement combines TRBV5-1 with TRBJ1-2; 10 middle bases align to TRBD1. CDR1 SGHRS and CDR2 YFSETQ were looked up in the germline V gene. V lost 4 bases and J lost 7 bases, and the count of bases not matched to a germline gene is 16. The CDR3 sequence holds 17 residues, the cysteine and phenylalanine included. The entry retains the CDR3 DNA only, 51 bases that are in frame from base 1.